Listed below are T cell receptor beta chains from one sample, sequenced in a study of OX40 agonist ivuxolimab in advanced cancers. Assay: immunoSEQ multiplex PCR; the TCRdb copy retains only in-frame clones and omits some. Altogether tens of thousands of clones are present, 80% to 90% being singletons, with the ten largest covering about 0.8%. The sample here was CD4+ or CD8+ T cells sorted from blood, taken in a trial of the OX40 agonist ivuxolimab. The receptors shown here come from an adult with an advanced solid tumor such as melanoma, head and neck, liver or kidney cancer. Each CDR3 is given with its conserved first and last residue. The D gene is left open where the match is weak. Not all rows give a size; the values are once, few, many and, for expanded clones, a class.

TRBJ2-5 TRBV5-1 NA NA TGCGCCAGCAGCTTAAAGGGTGAGGAGACCCAGTACTTC CASSLKGEETQYF
TRBJ1-1 TRBV28 NA once TGTGCCAGCAGGGAGGGGGGCTTTAACACTGAAGCTTTCTTT CASREGGFNTEAFF
TRBJ2-1 TRBV7-8 TRBD2 NA TGTGCCAGCAGGAGTAGCGGGCCCTACAATGAGCAGTTCTTC CASRSSGPYNEQFF
TRBJ2-3 TRBV9 NA NA TGTGCCAGCAGCTCCAGTGACTTCACAGATACGCAGTATTTT CASSSSDFTDTQYF
TRBJ2-6 TRBV28 NA NA TGTGCCAGCAGTGCCCGGGGAGCGGGCCTCTCTGGGGCCAACGTCCTGACTTTC CASSARGAGLSGANVLTF
TRBJ2-5 TRBV28 NA NA TGTGCCAGCAGTGACCAAGAGACCCAGTACTTC CASSDQETQYF
TRBJ2-7 TRBV7-2 NA NA TGTGCCAGCAGCTCACCGGCACTAGCCTACGAGCAGTACTTC CASSSPALAYEQYF
TRBJ2-2 TRBV7-2 TRBD2 NA TGTGCCAGCAGCTTAGCACTGGGGGGGACCGGGGAGCTGTTTTTT CASSLALGGTGELFF
TRBJ2-2 TRBV4-2 TRBD2 once TGTGCCAGCAGCCAAGAGATAGCGGGAGGCCGAACCGGGGAGCTGTTTTTT CASSQEIAGGRTGELFF
TRBJ2-3 TRBV18 NA NA TGTGCCAGCACCCCCAGGGATGTAGATACGCAGTATTTT CASTPRDVDTQYF
TRBJ1-4 TRBV10-3 NA NA TGTGCCATCAGGGAGGGGAAGGGAGCAACTAATGAAAAACTGTTTTTT CAIREGKGATNEKLFF
TRBJ2-1 TRBV19 TRBD2 NA TGTGCCAGTAGTATAAGGCTAGCGGGAGGAACGTCCTACAATGAGCAGTTCTTC CASSIRLAGGTSYNEQFF
TRBJ2-2 TRBV18 NA once TGTGCCAGCTCACCACGCGGACTAACTCTGGACACCGGGGAGCTGTTTTTT CASSPRGLTLDTGELFF
TRBJ2-2 TRBV9 NA NA TGTGCCAGCAGCCCCCAGCTACCCACCGGGGAGCTGTTTTTT CASSPQLPTGELFF
TRBJ1-4 TRBV30 TRBD1 NA TGTGCCTGTCGAAGGGACAGACCTGAAAAACTGTTTTTT CACRRDRPEKLFF
TRBJ2-5 TRBV7-2 TRBD2 NA TGTGCCAGCAGCCCCAGGACTAGCGGCAGGCAAGAGACCCAGTACTTC CASSPRTSGRQETQYF
TRBJ1-1 TRBV14 NA few TGTGCCAGCAGCCATGGACTCACTGAAGCTTTCTTT CASSHGLTEAFF